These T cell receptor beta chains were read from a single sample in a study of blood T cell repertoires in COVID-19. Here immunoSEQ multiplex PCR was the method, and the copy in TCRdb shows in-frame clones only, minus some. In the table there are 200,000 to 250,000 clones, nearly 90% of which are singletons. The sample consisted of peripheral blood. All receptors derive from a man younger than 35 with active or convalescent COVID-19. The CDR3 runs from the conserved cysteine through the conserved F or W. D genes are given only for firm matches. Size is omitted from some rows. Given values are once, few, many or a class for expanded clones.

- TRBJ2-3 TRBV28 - TGTGCCAGCAGTTCGGCGTTCGGGCGGGGATACACAGATACGCAGTATTTT CASSSAFGRGYTDTQYF
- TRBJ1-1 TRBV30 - TGTGCCTGGAGTGTACGGTGGGTACAGGGAAGAACTGAAGCTTTCTTT CAWSVRWVQGRTEAFF
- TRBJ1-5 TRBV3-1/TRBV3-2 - TGTGCCAGCAGCCCCCGGGGGAATCAGCCCCAGCATTTT CASSPRGNQPQHF
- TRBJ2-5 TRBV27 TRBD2 TGTGCCAGCAGACCCCATACTAGCGGCCAAGAGACCCAGTACTTC CASRPHTSGQETQYF
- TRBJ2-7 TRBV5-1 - TGCGCCAGCAGCTCGGGACCGGACTATGAGCAGTACTTC CASSSGPDYEQYF
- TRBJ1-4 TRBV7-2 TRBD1 TGTGCCAGCAGCACCCGGACAGGACTAAGCGAAAAACTGTTTTTT CASSTRTGLSEKLFF
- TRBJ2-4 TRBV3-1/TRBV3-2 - TGTGCCAGCAGCCACCAGGGGTTTATGGGCATTCAGTACTTC CASSHQGFMGIQYF
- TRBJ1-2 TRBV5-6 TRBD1 TGTGCCAGCAGCATGACAGGGGATGGCTACACCTTC CASSMTGDGYTF
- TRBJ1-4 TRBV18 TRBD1 TGTGCCAGCTCACCTACTAGAATGACAGGGATAGTTGAAAAACTGTTTTTT CASSPTRMTGIVEKLFF
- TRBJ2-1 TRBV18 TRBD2 TGTGCCAGCTCACCACCGACTAGCGGGAGGAATGAGCAGTTCTTC CASSPPTSGRNEQFF
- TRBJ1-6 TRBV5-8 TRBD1 TGTGCCAGCAGCTTGAAGATCGGACAGGGAGCGCCACCCCTCCACTTT CASSLKIGQGAPPLHF
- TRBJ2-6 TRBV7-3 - TGTGCCAGCAGCTATGAGGCCCGGCCAGGGGCCAACGTCCTGACTTTC CASSYEARPGANVLTF
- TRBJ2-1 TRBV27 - TGTGCCAGCAGTTCTTTTGAGTTCAATGAGCAGTTCTTC CASSSFEFNEQFF
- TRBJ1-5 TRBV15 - TGTGCCACCAGCACTGGGACACTCAATCAGCCCCAGCATTTT CATSTGTLNQPQHF
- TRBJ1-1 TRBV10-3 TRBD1 TGTGCCATCGGGACAGGGAGGAACACTGAAGCTTTCTTT CAIGTGRNTEAFF
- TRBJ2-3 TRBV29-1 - TGCAGCGTTGGAGACTGGGGCCCAGATACGCAGTATTTT CSVGDWGPDTQYF
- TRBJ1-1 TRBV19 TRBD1 TGTGCCAGTAGTAAGGGGGCCAGACAGGGATATCGGACTGAAGCTTTCTTT CASSKGARQGYRTEAFF
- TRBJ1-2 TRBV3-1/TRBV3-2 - TGTGCCAGCACCCGCCCAGGGTATCTTGGCTACACCTTC CASTRPGYLGYTF
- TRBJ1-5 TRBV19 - TGTGCCGCTCGGGGATCGGTAAATCAGCCCCAGCATTTT CAARGSVNQPQHF
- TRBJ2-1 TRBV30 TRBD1 TGTGCCTGGAGTGAGACAGGGGTGAATGAGCAGTTCTTC CAWSETGVNEQFF
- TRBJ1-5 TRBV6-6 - TGTGCCAGCAGACTCCCAGGACAAAATCAGCCCCAGCATTTT CASRLPGQNQPQHF
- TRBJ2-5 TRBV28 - TGTGCCAGCAGATTCGCAGGAGGGAGTGCGAAGACCCAGTACTTC CASRFAGGSAKTQYF
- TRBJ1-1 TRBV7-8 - TGTGCCAGCAGCTTAGTGGGTGCAGGGCACCCTGAAGCTTTCTTT CASSLVGAGHPEAFF
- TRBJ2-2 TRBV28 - TGTGCCACTACGGGGGTGGGGAAAGGGTACACCGGGGAGCTGTTTTTT CATTGVGKGYTGELFF
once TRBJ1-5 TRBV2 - TGTGCCAGCAGTGAAGCGATGTCCGATCCCAGGGAGCATTTT CASSEAMSDPREHF
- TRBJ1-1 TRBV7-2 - TGTGCCAGCAGCTTTATGGGGGGGGAGGCTTTCTTT CASSFMGGEAFF
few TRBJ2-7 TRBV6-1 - TGTGCCAGCAGTGAAGCCGCAGGGGCCTCCCACGAGCAGTACTTC CASSEAAGASHEQYF
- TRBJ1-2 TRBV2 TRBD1 TGTGCCAGCAGTTCCGGGACAGGGGGCAATGGCTACACCTTC CASSSGTGGNGYTF
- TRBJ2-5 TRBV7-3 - TGTGCCAGCAGCTTAACTGGAGCCCCCCGAGAGACCCAGTACTTC CASSLTGAPRETQYF
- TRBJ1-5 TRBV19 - TGTGCCAGTAGGGAGGACAGTTCATATCAGCCCCAGCATTTT CASREDSSYQPQHF
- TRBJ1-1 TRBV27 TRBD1 TGTGCCAGCAGTACGGGACAGATGAACACTGAAGCTTTCTTT CASSTGQMNTEAFF
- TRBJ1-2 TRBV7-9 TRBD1 TGTGCCAGCAGCTTTGACAGGGGAGGCGGCTACACCTTC CASSFDRGGGYTF
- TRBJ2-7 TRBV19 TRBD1 TGTGCCAGTAGCGAGACAGGGTCTATAGCCGAGCAGTACTTC CASSETGSIAEQYF
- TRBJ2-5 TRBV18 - TGTGCCAGCTCACCTATAAACCAAGAGACCCAGTACTTC CASSPINQETQYF
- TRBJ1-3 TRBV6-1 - TGTGCCAGCAGTGAAACAGGGCTAAACACCATATATTTT CASSETGLNTIYF
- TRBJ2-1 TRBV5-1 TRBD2 TGCGCCAGCAGCTTGGCACTAGCGGGGGCTAACAATGAGCAGTTCTTC CASSLALAGANNEQFF
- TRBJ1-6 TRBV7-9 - TGTGCCAGCAGCCCAATAGCCCCCCATTCACCCCTCCACTTT CASSPIAPHSPLHF
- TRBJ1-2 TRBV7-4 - TGTGCCAACCTAGGGGGTCGAGACTATGGCTACACCTTC CANLGGRDYGYTF
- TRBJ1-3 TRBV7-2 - TGTGCCAGCAGCTTAGGCGGCTCAGGGGCTGGAAACACCATATATTTT CASSLGGSGAGNTIYF
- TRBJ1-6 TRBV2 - TGTGCCAGCAGTGAAGACTCGACAGGTTCTAATTCACCCCTCCACTTT CASSEDSTGSNSPLHF
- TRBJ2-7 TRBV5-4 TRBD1 TGTGCCAGCAGCGCAACCGGGACAGCAGGGTACGAGCAGTACTTC CASSATGTAGYEQYF
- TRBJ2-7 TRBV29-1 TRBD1 TGCAGCGTTGAAGGGGGACAGCTTTACAGTAACGAGCAGTACTTC CSVEGGQLYSNEQYF
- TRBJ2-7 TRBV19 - TGTGCCAGTAGCCCCCTTGGGCACGAGCAGTACTTC CASSPLGHEQYF
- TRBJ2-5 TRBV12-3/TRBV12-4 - TGTGCCAGCTGTAGGGGGGGGACCCAGTACTTC CASCRGGTQYF
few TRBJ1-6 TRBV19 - TGTGCCAGTAGAACTCCAGGCGGGGGGGCAGGATCACCCCTCCACTTT CASRTPGGGAGSPLHF
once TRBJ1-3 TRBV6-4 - TGTGCCAGCAGTGATTGGTTGGTCGGGGGAAACACCATATATTTT CASSDWLVGGNTIYF
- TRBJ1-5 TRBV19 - TGTGCCTGCGGGGATTTTTCGATGGATCAGCCCCAGCATTTT CACGDFSMDQPQHF
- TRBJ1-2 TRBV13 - TGTGCCAGCAGCGCCCTGGGGCCCCAGGGGTATGGCTACACCTTC CASSALGPQGYGYTF